A single sample is the source of the 4 T cell receptor beta chains below, sequenced in a study of Ad26.COV2.S vaccination and SARS-CoV-2 variants. The treatment is: around 19 received Ad26.COV2.S at low or high dose, single or two shots; five or six received placebo; per-sample allocation not given. Day 63 after the first injection of vaccine or placebo was the sampling time. Produced via immunoSEQ multiplex PCR; TCRdb's table is partial and in-frame only. The sample has more than 400,000 clones, 90% seen once; the top ten hold about 4.4%. Sequencing used peripheral blood, obtained in a trial of Ad26.COV2.S vaccine versus placebo. These receptors were collected from a person between 18 and 59 years old who received the Ad26.COV2.S COVID-19 vaccine or a placebo.

V and J are TRBV27 and TRBJ2-2; D remains ambiguous. CDR1 and CDR2 (germline): MNHEY, SMNVEV (reference sequence). The CDR3 is 15 residues long. The V end was cut by 0 bases, the J end by 0 bases, with 5 bases between. The CDR3 DNA follows: TGTGCCAGCAGTTTATCCAGGACGAACACCGGGGAGCTGTTTTTT. It encodes CASSLSRTNTGELFF.

V gene TRBV6-1 combines with J gene TRBJ2-3; TRBD2 is a possible D gene (6 bases). The CDR3 loop spans 16 amino acids. Looked up from germline, CDR1 is MNHNS and CDR2 is SASEGT. V was clipped by 2 bases and J by 0 bases, with 12 bases between them. CDR3 region: CASSERAGPSTDTQYF. As DNA, the CDR3 is TGTGCCAGCAGTGAAAGGGCGGGACCTAGCACAGATACGCAGTATTTT.

The chain is built from TRBV9 and TRBJ2-1; D is unclear. There are 16 residues in the CDR3. V lost 4 bases and J lost 7, with 21 bases in between. The germline gives CDR1 SGDLS, CDR2 YYNGEE. The CDR3 region is CASSPRVGPGWNEQFF. CDR3 in DNA: TGTGCCAGCAGCCCTAGGGTTGGGCCGGGTTGGAATGAGCAGTTCTTC.

The chain couples TRBV10-3 to TRBJ2-7; D is perhaps TRBD2 (5 bases). V lost 9 bases and J lost 1, with 13 bases in between. In germline, CDR1 is ENHRY, CDR2 SYGVKD. This CDR3 has 13 amino acids. The CDR3 region is CAISAGGSYEQYF. The CDR3 nucleotides are TGTGCCATATCGGCCGGAGGATCCTACGAGCAGTACTTC.